This TCR beta chain was sequenced during a study of T cell responses to AZD1222 COVID-19 vaccine. Generated by immunoSEQ multiplex PCR, the TCRdb table keeps only in-frame clones and is missing some. The sample carries roughly 190,000 clones, roughly 90% recorded once. The CDR3 consists of 14 residues. Between the trimmed V and J ends, which lost 10 bases and 0 bases, there was a span of 13 bases. Germline CDR1 LNHDA, CDR2 SQIVND (reference sequence). The chain combines TRBV19 with TRBJ1-5; unclear D gene. This sequence was found in an adult who received the AZD1222 COVID-19 vaccine. Sequenced material: peripheral blood, taken 28 days after the second AZD1222 dose. CDR3: CATGGPYSNQPQHF. The DNA of the CDR3 is TGTGCCACCGGTGGACCGTATAGCAATCAGCCCCAGCATTTT.